This TCR beta chain was captured by sequencing in a study of blood T cells in healthy people across ages. General study findings and limits: Per million T cells, the diversity of TCR beta decreased roughly linearly as age advanced.

With a J-beta primer mix and a sample-barcoded 5' primer, a second PCR ran about 7 to 11 cycles. Template switching added a 12-random-nucleotide identifier to every cDNA molecule. TCRdb independently ran MiXCR on the 5' RACE reads; one entry per CDR3 protein. This sample has fewer than 1,000,000 distinct CDR3 sequences, with around two fifths found just once. In regard to this clonotype: The antigen remains undetermined.

From germline, CDR1 is SGHVS and CDR2 FQNEAQ. After removal of 5 bases from V and 2 bases from J, the junction contained 10 bases not matched to a gene. The CDR3 sequence is 16 residues long. This sequence was found in a man aged 55-75 years in good health. Sequencing was done on a sample of blood. The chain joins TRBV7-8 to TRBJ2-3, with 7 bases aligning to TRBD2. The CDR3 loop is CASSRGLRTSTDTQYF. CDR3 nucleotides: TGTGCCAGCAGCAGGGGACTACGAACTTCCACAGATACGCAGTATTTT.